This entry is about one TCR beta chain. These data originate in a study of blood T cell repertoires in COVID-19. There are 15 residues in the CDR3. V was shortened by 3 bases and J by 2 bases, with 12 bases between the two germline ends. From germline, CDR1 is KGHDR and CDR2 SFDVKD. Per the original methods: Reference gene primer amplification gave nucleated cell count estimates. Here immunoSEQ multiplex PCR was the method, and the copy in TCRdb shows in-frame clones only, minus some. The V and J calls and clone size were taken over from that table, and D and trimming were inferred from the DNA. The table records more than 70,000 clones, more than 80% of them present only once.

The chain joins TRBV24-1 to TRBJ1-2; the D gene is possibly TRBD1 (5 bases). The clonotype was recovered from a woman aged 80 or older with acute or convalescent COVID-19. The sequenced material came from peripheral blood. The CDR3 sequence is CATSDGGDGNYGYTF. CDR3 nucleotide sequence: TGTGCCACCAGTGATGGAGGGGATGGGAACTATGGCTACACCTTC.